Below, 22 T cell receptor beta chains from the same sample are listed, as sequenced in a study of cytomegalovirus exposure and HLA in healthy donors. Primers: 60 Vbeta forward and 13 Jbeta reverse. Assay used: immunoSEQ multiplex PCR; TCRdb lists only in-frame clones, some missing. This sample has over 150,000 clones, with about 79% found just once. The sequenced sample consisted of PBMCs. All receptors come from a girl aged 2-10 years in good health and CMV-seropositive.

This clone was picked up a small number of times. CDR3 bases: TGTGCCATCAGTAAACAGGGGGACACTGAAGCTTTCTTT. It yields the protein CAISKQGDTEAFF. The chain carries TRBV10-3 and TRBJ1-1; 8 bases are a match to TRBD1. V trimming: 5 bases; J trimming: 3 bases; junction bases outside the gene matches: 2. In germline, CDR1 is ENHRY, CDR2 SYGVKD. This CDR3 comprises 13 residues.

The chain carries TRBV15 and TRBJ2-1, with TRBD1 matching over 10 bases. The ends lost 1 base at V and 4 bases at J; junction bases unmatched: 4. Germline V gene sequence: CDR1 LNHNV, CDR2 YYDKDF (reference sequence). The CDR3 consists of 16 residues. The CDR3 spells CATSRGDRGIYNEQFF. The CDR3 region has the DNA TGTGCCACCAGCAGAGGGGACAGGGGAATTTACAATGAGCAGTTCTTC.

The CDR3 loop is CASSSGLPRLNGYTF. DNA of the CDR3: TGTGCCAGCAGTTCCGGTCTGCCGCGACTAAATGGCTACACCTTC. The chain employs TRBV6-5 and TRBJ1-2; D uncertain. V lost 4 bases and J 6 bases, leaving 18 bases between the germline ends. The germline V gene has CDR1 MNHEY and CDR2 SVGAGI. The CDR3 is 15 amino acids.

This clone occurred once. The rearrangement joins TRBV9 to TRBJ1-2, with D possibly matching TRBD1 (6 bases). The CDR3 spans 15 residues. V was pared by 4 bases and J by 1 base, with 14 bases between. The germline CDR1 and CDR2 sequences are SGDLS and YYNGEE. The chain's CDR3 is CASSFRDTNNYGYTF. The CDR3 coding sequence is TGTGCCAGCAGCTTCCGGGACACCAATAACTATGGCTACACCTTC.

To note about this clone: At one boundary the junction diverges from the germline segment, which might be a read error. V usage is TRBV7-9 and J usage is TRBJ2-1, with 11 positions matching TRBD2. The CDR3 sequence is 16 residues long. The germline V gene has CDR1 SEHNR and CDR2 FQNEAQ (reference sequence). CDR3 coding DNA: TGTTCCAGCAGCTTACGCCGACTAGCGGGATACAATGAGCAGTTCTTC. This gives the protein CSSSLRRLAGYNEQFF.

V usage is TRBV10-2 and J usage is TRBJ2-2; 7 nucleotides line up with TRBD1. V shed 5 bases, J shed 6 bases, and the junction held 3 bases outside the gene matches. This CDR3 has 13 amino acids. Germline loops: CDR1 WSHSY, CDR2 SAAADI. Written as DNA, the CDR3 is TGCGCCAGCAGTTCTGACAGGGCCGGGGAGCTGTTTTTT. Protein product: CASSSDRAGELFF.

This clone has just a few counts. The chain recombines TRBV27 with TRBJ2-7; TRBD1 might be the D (6 bases). Germline assignment: CDR1 MNHEY and CDR2 SMNVEV (reference sequence). The V gene lost 0 bases and the J gene lost 3 bases, with 12 bases spanning the gap. The CDR3 totals 15 residues. The CDR3, as DNA: TGTGCCAGCAGTTTATCAAAGCCAGGGGACTACGAGCAGTACTTC. It specifies CASSLSKPGDYEQYF.

The rearrangement uses TRBV5-4 and TRBJ2-3; 8 nucleotides match TRBD2. Germline loops: CDR1 SGHNT, CDR2 YYREEE (reference sequence). V lost 5 bases, J lost 2 bases, and 7 bases stayed unmatched. This CDR3 spans 15 amino acids. CDR3 DNA sequence: TGTGCCAGCAGATCGGGGGGGGCAAACACAGATACGCAGTATTTT. It encodes CASRSGGANTDTQYF.

V and J are TRBV7-3 and TRBJ2-1, with a tentative D call TRBD1 (5 bases). Germline CDR1 reads SGHTA; CDR2 reads FQGTGA. V lost 2 bases, J lost 4 bases, and 9 bases lay in between. CDR3 size: 14 residues. In DNA, the CDR3 is TGTGCCAGCAGCTTAGGCGCAGGGTACAATGAGCAGTTCTTC. This gives the protein CASSLGAGYNEQFF.

The V and J genes are TRBV30 and TRBJ1-6, with 8 bases aligning to TRBD1. The CDR3 is 13 residues long. Germline CDR1 GTSNPN, CDR2 SVGIG (reference sequence). The trim removed 4 bases at V and 14 bases at J, leaving 10 bases unmatched. CDR3 DNA: TGTGCCTGGACGAGACAGGGGCGCTGGTCCCTCCACTTT. Translating gives CAWTRQGRWSLHF.

CDR3 bases: TGTGCCAGCACCGTCGGGACAGCTATGTTTTTGACCATATATTTT. Its protein is CASTVGTAMFLTIYF. The chain couples TRBV6-1 to TRBJ1-3; TRBD1 matches at 7 bases. The CDR3 runs to 15 residues. CDR1 MNHNS and CDR2 SASEGT come from the germline V gene. V gave up 7 bases and J gave up 10 bases; unmatched junction bases: 16.

The CDR3, as DNA: TGCAGCGTTGGGTCGGGGAACACTGAAGCTTTCTTT. Protein product: CSVGSGNTEAFF. The chain uses TRBV29-1 and TRBJ1-1; D is unclear. CDR1 is SQVTM and CDR2 is ANQGSEA in the germline V gene. The CDR3 covers 12 residues. Trimming removed 4 bases at V and 1 base at J, with 7 bases between. The whole variable domain, filled in from reference TRBV29-1 and TRBJ1-1, reads SAVISQKPSRDICQRGTSLTIQCQVDSQVTMMFWYRQQPGQSLTLIATANQGSEATYESGFVIDKFPISRPNLTFSTLTVSNMSPEDSSIYLCSVGSGNTEAFFGQGTRLTVV.

The chain employs TRBV6-1 and TRBJ2-7; 8 nucleotides agree with TRBD1. Germline CDR1 is MNHNS and CDR2 is SASEGT. The CDR3 is made up of 15 amino acids. V trimming: 4 bases; J trimming: 2 bases; junction bases outside the gene matches: 7. The CDR3 DNA is TGTGCCAGCAGTGCTTCCCGACAGGGGACCTACGAGCAGTACTTC. Protein product: CASSASRQGTYEQYF.

J is TRBJ1-2 and V is TRBV9, with TRBD1 identical over 10 bases. J was trimmed by 5 bases and V by 3 bases; bases with no gene match: 7. The CDR3 has 15 amino acids. Germline-derived CDR1 and CDR2 are SGDLS and YYNGEE. CDR3 DNA: TGTGCCAGCAGCGGCCCCGGACAGGGGGTTTATGGCTACACCTTC. This codes for CASSGPGQGVYGYTF.

This clone was picked up one time. The chain recombines TRBV5-1 with TRBJ2-7; D is undetermined. With 0 bases removed from V and 0 bases from J, the gap between germline ends came to 10 bases. The length of the CDR3 is 15 residues. Looked up from germline, CDR1 is SGHRS and CDR2 is YFSETQ. CDR3 sequence reads: CASSLEGRGSYEQYF. DNA for the CDR3: TGCGCCAGCAGCTTGGAAGGTAGAGGCTCCTACGAGCAGTACTTC.

The chain employs TRBV11-3 and TRBJ2-7; maybe TRBD2 (5 bases). The germline V and J ends were trimmed by 5 bases and 2 bases, with 10 bases remaining between them. The CDR3 consists of 13 residues. Germline lookup yields CDR1 SGHNT and CDR2 YENEEA. The CDR3 DNA reads TGTGCCAGCAGCCAAAGAGGGACCTACGAGCAGTACTTC. Its translation is CASSQRGTYEQYF.

This chain joins TRBV25-1 and TRBJ1-1; possibly TRBD1 for D (5 bases). This CDR3 comprises 16 residues. V shed 6 bases and J shed 1 base, with 18 bases lying between them. Germline assignment: CDR1 MGHDK and CDR2 SYGVNS. CDR3 sequence reads: CASRGRPGGQNTEAFF. The CDR3 nucleotides read TGTGCCAGCAGGGGTAGGCCGGGAGGACAGAACACTGAAGCTTTCTTT.

V gene TRBV19 combines with J gene TRBJ2-7, with a possible D match to TRBD1 (7 bases). CDR3 length: 18 residues. Germline V gene data show CDR1 as LNHDA and CDR2 as SQIVND (reference sequence). V was cut by 5 bases and J by 2 bases, with 25 bases left in between. The CDR3 sequence: CASSVQGGLVGQTYEQYF. The CDR3 DNA is TGTGCCAGTAGTGTTCAGGGGGGTTTAGTCGGACAAACCTACGAGCAGTACTTC. Complete variable domain (other parts from reference TRBV19 and TRBJ2-7): DGGITQSPKYLFRKEGQNVTLSCEQNLNHDAMYWYRQDPGQGLRLIYYSQIVNDFQKGDIAEGYSVSREKKESFPLTVTSAQKNPTAFYLCASSVQGGLVGQTYEQYFGPGTRLTVT.

This chain's CDR3 is CASRNRDRTYRSGNTIYF. The CDR3 coding sequence is TGCGCCAGCCGGAACCGGGACAGGACGTATCGGTCAGGAAACACCATATATTTT. V is TRBV10-1 and J is TRBJ1-3; 8 bases are a match to TRBD1. This CDR3 contains 18 residues. V lost 8 bases, J lost 4 bases, and 19 bases stayed unmatched. Germline V gives CDR1 WNHNN, CDR2 SYGVQD (reference sequence).

This clone showed up just once. The chain joins TRBV10-3 to TRBJ2-3; maybe TRBD1 (6 bases). CDR3 size: 14 residues. Trimming cost V 7 bases and J 4 bases, with 15 bases left between them. Germline CDR1 is ENHRY and CDR2 is SYGVKD. The CDR3 is CAITPGQNPDTQYF. CDR3 coding DNA: TGTGCCATCACTCCCGGACAGAATCCAGATACGCAGTATTTT.

Concerning this clone: The CDR3 end shows no conserved phenylalanine or tryptophan, and so a read error is likely. The CDR3 spells CASSPSGFTENTIYV. The CDR3 DNA is TGTGCCAGCAGTCCCTCAGGGTTCACTGAAAACACCATATATGTT. The genes are TRBV25-1 and TRBJ1-3; D possibly corresponds to TRBD1 (5 bases). V was cut by 5 bases and J by 6 bases, with 17 bases left in between. CDR3 length equals 15 residues. Per germline, CDR1 MGHDK and CDR2 SYGVNS.

The rearrangement links TRBV15 to TRBJ2-1; D is undetermined. The CDR3 length is 16 residues. CDR1 and CDR2 (germline): LNHNV, YYDKDF (reference sequence). V lost 0 bases to trimming and J lost 3 bases, with 12 bases between them. CDR3: CATSRDRSVVYNEQFF. CDR3 DNA sequence: TGTGCCACCAGCAGAGATCGTTCGGTAGTCTACAATGAGCAGTTCTTC.